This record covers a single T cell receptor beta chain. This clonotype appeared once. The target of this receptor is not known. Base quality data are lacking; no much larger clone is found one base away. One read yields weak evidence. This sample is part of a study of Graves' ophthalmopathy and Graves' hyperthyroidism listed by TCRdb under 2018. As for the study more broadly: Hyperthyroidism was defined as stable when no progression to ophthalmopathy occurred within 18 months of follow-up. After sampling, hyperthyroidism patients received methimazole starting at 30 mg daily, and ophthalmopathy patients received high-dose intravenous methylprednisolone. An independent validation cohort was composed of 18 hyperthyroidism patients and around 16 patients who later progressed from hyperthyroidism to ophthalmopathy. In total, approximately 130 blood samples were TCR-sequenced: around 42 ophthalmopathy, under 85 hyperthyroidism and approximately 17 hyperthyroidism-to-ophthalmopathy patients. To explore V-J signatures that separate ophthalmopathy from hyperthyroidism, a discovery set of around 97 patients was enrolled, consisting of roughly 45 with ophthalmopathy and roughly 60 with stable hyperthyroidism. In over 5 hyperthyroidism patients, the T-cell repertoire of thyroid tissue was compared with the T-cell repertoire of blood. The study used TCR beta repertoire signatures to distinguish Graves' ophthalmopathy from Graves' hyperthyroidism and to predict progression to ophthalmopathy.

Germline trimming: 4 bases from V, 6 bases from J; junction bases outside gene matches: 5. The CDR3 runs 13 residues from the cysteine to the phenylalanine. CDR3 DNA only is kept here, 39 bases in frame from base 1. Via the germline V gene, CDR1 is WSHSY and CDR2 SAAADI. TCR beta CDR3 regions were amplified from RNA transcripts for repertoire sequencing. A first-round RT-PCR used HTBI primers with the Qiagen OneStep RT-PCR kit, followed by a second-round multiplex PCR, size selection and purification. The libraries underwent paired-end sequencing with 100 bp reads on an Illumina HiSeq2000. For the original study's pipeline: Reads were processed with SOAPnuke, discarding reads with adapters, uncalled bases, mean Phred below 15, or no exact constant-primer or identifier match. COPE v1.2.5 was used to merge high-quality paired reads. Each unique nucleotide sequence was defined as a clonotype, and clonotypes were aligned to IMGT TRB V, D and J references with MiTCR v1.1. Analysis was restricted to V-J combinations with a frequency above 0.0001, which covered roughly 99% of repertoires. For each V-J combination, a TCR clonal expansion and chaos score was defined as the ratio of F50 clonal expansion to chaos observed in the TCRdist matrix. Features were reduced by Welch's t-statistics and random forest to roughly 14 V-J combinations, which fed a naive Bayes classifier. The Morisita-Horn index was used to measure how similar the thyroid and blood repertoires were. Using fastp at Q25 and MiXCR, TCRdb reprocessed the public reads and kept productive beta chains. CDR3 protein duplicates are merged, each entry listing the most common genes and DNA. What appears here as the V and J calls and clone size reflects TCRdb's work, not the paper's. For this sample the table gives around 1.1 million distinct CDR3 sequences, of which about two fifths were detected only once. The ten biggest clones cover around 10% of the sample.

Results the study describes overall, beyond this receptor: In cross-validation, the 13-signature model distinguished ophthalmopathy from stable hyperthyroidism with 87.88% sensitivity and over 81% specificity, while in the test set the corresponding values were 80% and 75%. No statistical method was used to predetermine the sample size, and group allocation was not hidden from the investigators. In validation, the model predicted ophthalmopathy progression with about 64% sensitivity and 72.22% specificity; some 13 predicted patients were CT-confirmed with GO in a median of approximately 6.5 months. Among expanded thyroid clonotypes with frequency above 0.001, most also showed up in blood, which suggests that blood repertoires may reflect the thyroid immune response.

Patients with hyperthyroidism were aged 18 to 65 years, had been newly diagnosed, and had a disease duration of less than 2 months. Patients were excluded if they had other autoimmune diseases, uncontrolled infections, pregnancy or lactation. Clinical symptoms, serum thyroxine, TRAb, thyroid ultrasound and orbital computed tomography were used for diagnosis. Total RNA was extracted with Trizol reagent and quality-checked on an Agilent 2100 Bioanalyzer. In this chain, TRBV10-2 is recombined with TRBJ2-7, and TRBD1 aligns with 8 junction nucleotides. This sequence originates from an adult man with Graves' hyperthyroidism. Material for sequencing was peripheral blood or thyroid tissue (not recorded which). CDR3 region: CASSAGQGSEQYF. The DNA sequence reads TGCGCCAGCAGTGCCGGACAGGGTTCCGAGCAGTACTTC.